Sequencing of this TCR beta chain was carried out in a study of blood T cell repertoires in COVID-19. The overall study: Italy, Spain and the United States were the sources of the convalescent and acute COVID-19 samples.

Patients from Seattle were sampled longitudinally, starting during active infection. In the source study's methods: For nucleated cells, counts were estimated from reference gene primer amplification. TCRdb keeps only in-frame clones here, not all; method: immunoSEQ multiplex PCR. The DNA gave D and trimming, while V, J and clone size come from that table. The data contain some 450,000 clones, about 90% of them singletons. CDR1 and CDR2 from the germline V gene are LNHNV and YYDKDF (reference sequence). The V gene lost 0 bases and the J gene lost 0 bases, with 11 bases spanning the gap. The length of the CDR3 is 17 residues.

Material: peripheral blood. This clonotype was sampled from a man younger than 30 with COVID-19, enrolled during active disease. The chain recombines TRBV15 with TRBJ2-2; D unclear. For the CDR3, the DNA is TGTGCCACCAGCAGAGACCTAGGCACGTCGAACACCGGGGAGCTGTTTTTT. Translation gives CATSRDLGTSNTGELFF.